These 9 T cell receptor beta chains share one sample of origin, sequenced in a study of cytomegalovirus exposure and HLA in healthy donors. A multiplex PCR was run with 60 Vbeta primers and 13 Jbeta primers. Here immunoSEQ multiplex PCR was the method, and the copy in TCRdb shows in-frame clones only, minus some. The sample includes roughly 200,000 clones, 86% seen only once; the top ten take roughly 0.34%. Sequenced sample: PBMCs. These receptors were collected from a woman aged 30 to 39 in good health and CMV-seronegative.

On this clone itself: Other DNA sequences in this sample translate to the same CDR3. In DNA form, the CDR3 reads TGCGCCAGCAGCTTGGGAGTTAACACTGAAGCTTTCTTT. This encodes CASSLGVNTEAFF. The chain has TRBV5-1 and TRBJ1-1; the D is unclear. Germline CDR1 and CDR2: SGHRS and YFSETQ. CDR3 length: 13 residues. Between the trimmed V and J ends, which lost 0 bases and 2 bases, there was a span of 5 bases.

V gene TRBV6-5 combines with J gene TRBJ2-7, with 8 bases matching TRBD2. With 2 bases clipped from V and 2 bases from J, the junction kept 2 bases outside the gene matches. The CDR3 runs to 14 residues. Germline V gene sequence: CDR1 MNHEY, CDR2 SVGAGI. The CDR3 loop reads CASSYREGAYEQYF. CDR3 DNA sequence: TGTGCCAGCAGTTACCGGGAGGGGGCCTACGAGCAGTACTTC.

The V and J genes are TRBV9 and TRBJ2-7; D possibly corresponds to TRBD2 (6 bases). Germline V gene lookup returns CDR1 SGDLS and CDR2 YYNGEE. This CDR3 is built from 14 residues. V was pared by 2 bases and J by 6 bases, with 15 bases between. The CDR3 DNA is TGTGCCAGCAGCGTTGGAGGGAGTCCTACCGAGCAGTACTTC. This codes for CASSVGGSPTEQYF.

V usage is TRBV28 and J usage is TRBJ2-7; 10 bases map to TRBD2. V trimming: 4 bases; J trimming: 5 bases; junction bases outside the gene matches: 17. The CDR3 sequence is 18 residues long. Germline-derived CDR1 and CDR2 are MDHEN and SYDVKM. Here the CDR3 reads CASSSPFIRLAGHDEQYF. In nucleotides, the CDR3 is TGTGCCAGCAGTTCTCCCTTTATTCGACTAGCGGGCCATGACGAGCAGTACTTC.

J is TRBJ2-7 and V is TRBV5-1; the match to TRBD2 covers 9 bases. The germline V gene has CDR1 SGHRS and CDR2 YFSETQ. Trimming cost V 4 bases and J 5 bases; bases outside gene matches: 7. CDR3 size: 14 residues. In nucleotides, the CDR3 is TGCGCCAGCAGCCTGGGACTAGCAGTCGACGAGCAGTACTTC. This gives the protein CASSLGLAVDEQYF.

The chain carries TRBV29-1 and TRBJ2-5; the D is unclear. The CDR3 covers 12 residues. V was clipped by 5 bases and J by 5 bases, with 12 bases between them. Germline loops: CDR1 SQVTM, CDR2 ANQGSEA. CDR3 residues: CSVLNPGETQYF. The CDR3 DNA sequence: TGCAGCGTTCTTAATCCCGGGGAGACCCAGTACTTC.

J is TRBJ2-7 and V is TRBV21-1; TRBD1 is the table's D call, not checked against the DNA. TRBV21-1 represents a pseudogene. The CDR3 covers 18 residues. The CDR3 nucleotides read TGTGCCAGCAGCAAGCCCCGACGGCTAACAGTGAATGTCTACGAGCAGTACTTC. Its translation: CASSKPRRLTVNVYEQYF.

The chain uses TRBV4-1 and TRBJ2-1; D possibly corresponds to TRBD1 (5 bases). Germline V gene lookup returns CDR1 MGHRA and CDR2 YSYEKL. This CDR3 region has 13 residues. The germline V and J ends were trimmed by 4 bases and 6 bases, with 10 bases remaining between them. This CDR3 reads CASSLRQSNEQFF. The DNA of the CDR3 is TGCGCCAGCAGCCTCCGACAGTCCAATGAGCAGTTCTTC.

Worth noting for this clone: At the DNA level, this CDR3 is encoded by other sequences in the same sample as well. The chain is built from TRBV27 and TRBJ2-7; TRBD1 matches 7 bases. The length of the CDR3 is 14 residues. CDR1 and CDR2 (germline): MNHEY, SMNVEV (reference sequence). V lost 4 bases and J lost 3; bases outside the gene matches: 6. The CDR3 nucleotides read TGTGCCAGCAGTTCGGGGACAGAGAGCTACGAGCAGTACTTC. Its translation: CASSSGTESYEQYF.